This entry lists 21 T cell receptor beta chains sequenced from one sample in a study of molecular identifiers for immune sequencing clone quantification. TCRdb re-called the PCR reads with MiXCR, one entry per CDR3 protein. The data hold tens of thousands of distinct CDR3 sequences, with around a fifth observed a single time. Sequenced sample: naive CD8+ T cells from blood, with Jurkat cell RNA spiked in. Subset of the sample: FACS-sorted CD8+CD4-CCR7+CD45RA+ naive T cells. The receptors stem from a human donor in good health. Some libraries in this study had Jurkat cell RNA spiked in.

This clonotype appeared many times. This chain joins TRBV25-1 and TRBJ2-5; 12 positions agree with TRBD2. Trimming took 3 bases from V and 5 from J; bases not matched to a gene: 10. CDR1 is MGHDK, CDR2 SYGVNS, per germline. CDR3 size: 17 residues. CDR3 region: CASSDESSGRAWETQYF. The CDR3 region has the DNA TGTGCCAGCAGTGATGAATCTAGCGGGAGGGCCTGGGAGACCCAGTACTTC.

This clonotype was found many times. The genes are TRBV20-1 and TRBJ2-7, with 13 positions matching TRBD2. V shed 6 bases and J 1 base; nucleotides not matched to a gene: 9. The CDR3 sequence is 16 residues long. Germline assignment: CDR1 DFQATT and CDR2 SNEGSKA (reference sequence). CDR3 amino acids: CSALTSGRAGSYEQYF. CDR3 DNA: TGCAGTGCCCTCACTAGCGGGAGGGCCGGGTCCTACGAGCAGTACTTC.

This chain links TRBV7-9 with TRBJ2-7; 13 bases line up with TRBD2. The CDR3 totals 17 residues. V shed 5 bases and J 3 bases; nucleotides not matched to a gene: 10. Looked up from germline, CDR1 is SEHNR and CDR2 is FQNEAQ (reference sequence). CDR3 coding DNA: TGTGCCAGCAGCATCGGACTAGCGGGAGAAGTTGGCTACGAGCAGTACTTC. Residues: CASSIGLAGEVGYEQYF.

In its sample, this clonotype was seen many times. The V call is TRBV28, the J call TRBJ2-3; the D gene is possibly TRBD2 (6 bases). The CDR3 consists of 18 residues. V was trimmed by 7 bases and J by 0 bases, leaving 23 bases between them. Germline CDR1 MDHEN, CDR2 SYDVKM. CDR3 amino acids: CASISRDLPTLSTDTQYF. In DNA, the CDR3 is TGTGCCAGCATCAGCCGGGACTTACCCACCCTGAGCACAGATACGCAGTATTTT.

For this clonotype: A clone one base away is much larger, so this may be a read error. The rearrangement uses TRBV6-2 or TRBV6-3 and TRBJ2-7, with D perhaps matching TRBD1 or TRBD2 (5 bases each). CDR1 MNHEY and CDR2 SVGEGT come from the germline V gene. V was pared by 2 bases and J by 3 bases, with 23 bases between. This CDR3 is built from 18 residues. The CDR3 spells CASSYPRGRVGTDYEQYF. The CDR3 region has the DNA TGTGCCAGCAGTTACCCACGCGGGCGAGTGGGGACCGACTACGAGCAGTACTTC.

This clonotype was found many times. The chain is built from TRBV6-5 and TRBJ2-7; 9 positions match TRBD2. The CDR3 loop spans 15 amino acids. The germline CDR1 and CDR2 sequences are MNHEY and SVGAGI. V shed 5 bases and J 2 bases; nucleotides not matched to a gene: 7. The CDR3 loop reads CASSLGGRATYEQYF. The CDR3 coding sequence is TGTGCCAGCAGTCTTGGCGGGAGGGCCACCTACGAGCAGTACTTC.

Regarding this clonotype: This may arise from a read error, as a much more abundant clone is one base away. The V and J genes are TRBV6-2 or TRBV6-3 and TRBJ1-1, with D hard to call. Looked up from germline, CDR1 is MNHEY and CDR2 is SVGEGT. V was trimmed by 0 bases and J by 6 bases, leaving 11 bases between them. CDR3 length: 14 amino acids. The CDR3 nucleotides are TGTGCCAGCAGTTACTCGGAATGGGGAGCTGAAGCTTTCTTT. Protein product: CASSYSEWGAEAFF.

In its sample, this clonotype was seen many times. The V and J genes are TRBV4-1 and TRBJ2-7, with a tentative D call TRBD2 (5 bases). V was shortened by 4 bases and J by 4 bases, with 14 bases between the two germline ends. This CDR3 has 14 residues. Germline V CDR1 and CDR2: MGHRA, YSYEKL. The CDR3 DNA reads as TGCGCCAGCAGCCCCGGGGTGAAGGGATACGAGCAGTACTTC. As protein: CASSPGVKGYEQYF.

Details on this clonotype: This could be a read error, since a much larger clone is one nucleotide away. Likely a read error: the CDR3 ends without its conserved phenylalanine or tryptophan. The chain couples TRBV4-3 to TRBJ1-1; D unresolved. V was cut by 0 bases and J by 1 base, with 9 bases left in between. The germline CDR1 and CDR2 sequences are LGHNA and YSLEER. The CDR3 length is 15 residues. CDR3 in amino acids: CASSQDSGTNTEAFI. CDR3 nucleotides: TGCGCCAGCAGCCAAGATTCGGGAACGAACACTGAAGCTTTCATT.

This clonotype was seen only once. V usage is TRBV27 and J usage is TRBJ2-1; TRBD2 matches at 9 bases. This CDR3 has 16 residues. With V trimmed by 0 bases and J by 10 bases, 10 bases remained unmatched. The V gene's germline CDR1 is MNHEY and CDR2 SMNVEV (reference sequence). CDR3 loop: CASSLSGGGVGSEQFF. Written as DNA, the CDR3 is TGTGCCAGCAGTTTATCAGGCGGGGGGGTAGGTTCAGAGCAGTTCTTC.

This clonotype was detected ten times or more. The genes are TRBV11-2 and TRBJ2-1; maybe TRBD2 (5 bases). Deletions cut 1 base from V and 9 bases from J, with 7 bases between. There are 12 residues in the CDR3. In germline, CDR1 is SGHAT, CDR2 FQNNGV. Here the CDR3 DNA reads TGTGCCAGCAGCTTAGGGAGGACTGAGCAGTTCTTC. Amino acid sequence: CASSLGRTEQFF.

V usage is TRBV10-2 and J usage is TRBJ1-2, with D perhaps matching TRBD1 (5 bases). Germline-derived CDR1 and CDR2 are WSHSY and SAAADI. Trimming removed 7 bases from V and 4 bases from J, with 13 bases in between. The CDR3 covers 13 residues. The CDR3 protein is CASTSGLGYGYTF. For the CDR3, the DNA is TGCGCCAGCACCTCGGGACTTGGCTATGGCTACACCTTC.

A single count supports this clonotype. For the CDR3, the DNA is TGTGCCAGCAGCTCTAAGGTAGGGCCTTGGGATGAGCAGTTCTTC. Encoded protein: CASSSKVGPWDEQFF. The V and J genes are TRBV7-2 and TRBJ2-1; D is undetermined. V lost 4 bases and J 8 bases, leaving 18 bases between the germline ends. This CDR3 comprises 15 residues. Germline V gives CDR1 SGHTA, CDR2 FQGNSA.

Turning to this clonotype: Being one base from a much bigger clone, this may be a read error. The V call is TRBV20-1, the J call TRBJ2-7; D possibly corresponds to TRBD2 (6 bases). Germline-derived CDR1 and CDR2 are DFQATT and SNEGSKA (reference sequence). Trimming pared 1 base from V and 4 bases from J, leaving 14 bases between. CDR3 size: 14 residues. CDR3 DNA: TGCAGTGCTAGAGGGGCTAGTAGCGGTTACGAGCAGTACTTC. Protein product: CSARGASSGYEQYF.

This clonotype showed up many times. The chain has TRBV4-3 and TRBJ2-7, with unresolved D. The CDR3 runs to 14 residues. Germline-derived CDR1 and CDR2 are LGHNA and YSLEER. Trimming removed 0 bases at V and 4 bases at J, with 10 bases between. CDR3 region: CASSQDARNYEQYF. CDR3 DNA sequence: TGCGCCAGCAGCCAAGATGCGAGGAATTACGAGCAGTACTTC.

Points on this clonotype: A read error may explain this, as a much larger clone is one base away. The rearrangement uses TRBV5-6 and TRBJ2-7; no reliable D call. This CDR3 has 13 residues. Germline CDR1 SGHDT, CDR2 YYEEEE. CDR3 sequence reads: CASSLDPSYERYF. The CDR3 coding sequence is TGTGCCAGCAGCTTGGACCCCAGCTACGAGCGGTACTTC. The variable domain in full, with the rest retrieved from reference TRBV5-6 and TRBJ2-7, is DAGVTQSPTHLIKTRGQQVTLRCSPKSGHDTVSWYQQALGQGPQFIFQYYEEEERQRGNFPDRFSGHQFPNYSSELNVNALLLGDSALYLCASSLDPSYERYFGPGTRLTVT.

This clonotype was picked up a small number of times. V is TRBV11-2 and J is TRBJ1-4; 7 bases agree with TRBD1. With 1 base clipped from V and 1 base from J, the junction kept 3 bases outside the gene matches. The CDR3 has 16 residues. Germline CDR1 reads SGHAT; CDR2 reads FQNNGV. The CDR3 here is CASSLGQGVTNEKLFF. CDR3 DNA sequence: TGTGCCAGCAGCTTAGGACAGGGAGTAACTAATGAAAAACTGTTTTTT.

In regard to this clonotype: One end of the junction is discordant with germline, which a read error may explain. This rearrangement joins TRBV7-9 to TRBJ2-7, with D possibly being TRBD2 (5 bases). CDR3 length equals 12 residues. The germline CDR1 and CDR2 sequences are SEHNR and FQNEAQ (reference sequence). This chain's CDR3 is CAGSLGGGEQYF. The DNA of the CDR3 is TGTGCCGGCAGCCTCGGTGGAGGCGAGCAGTACTTC.

This clonotype was picked up many times. The chain joins TRBV7-2 to TRBJ2-3; 7 bases are shared with TRBD2. The junction had 7 bases not matched to a gene; V was cut back by 4 bases and J by 0 bases. The CDR3 consists of 16 residues. Germline CDR1 and CDR2: SGHTA and FQGNSA. The CDR3 loop reads CASSSRLAASTDTQYF. As DNA, the CDR3 is TGTGCCAGCAGCTCCCGACTAGCAGCTAGCACAGATACGCAGTATTTT.

The table lists this clonotype with many counts. The chain links TRBV15 to TRBJ1-5; D unclear. This CDR3 spans 14 amino acids. Germline values: CDR1 LNHNV, CDR2 YYDKDF (reference sequence). Deletions cut 5 bases from V and 3 bases from J, with 11 bases between. Here the CDR3 DNA reads TGTGCCACCAGCGTCCAGGCCTTCAATCAGCCCCAGCATTTT. It encodes CATSVQAFNQPQHF.

The genes are TRBV27 and TRBJ1-1, with D possibly matching TRBD1 (5 bases). The CDR3 runs to 11 residues. CDR1 is MNHEY, CDR2 SMNVEV, per germline (reference sequence). V was trimmed by 8 bases and J by 6 bases, leaving 10 bases between them. CDR3 protein: CASWGGSEAFF. The CDR3 DNA reads as TGTGCCAGCTGGGGGGGTTCTGAAGCTTTCTTT.